This T cell receptor beta chain was obtained from a study of blood T cell repertoires in COVID-19. Study context: Material from acute and convalescent COVID-19 was sourced from the United States, Italy and Spain.

Profiled with immunoSEQ multiplex PCR; TCRdb holds only in-frame clones, not every one. The sample lists roughly 27,000 clones, 80% to 90% occurring once. This CDR3 region has 12 residues. The ends were cut back, 6 bases at V and 6 bases at J, with 8 bases in the middle. The sequenced material came from peripheral blood. The clonotype originates from a human donor in a cohort sampled during active COVID-19. The chain couples TRBV12-3 or TRBV12-4 to TRBJ2-2; D call uncertain. CDR3 nucleotide sequence: TGTGCCAGCAGCTGGTCGGCCGGGGAGCTGTTTTTT. It is translated as CASSWSAGELFF.